This TCR beta chain was observed in a study of T cells in localized non-small cell lung cancer. This CDR3 has 14 residues. Germline V gives CDR1 SEHNR, CDR2 FQNEAQ (reference sequence). V was shortened by 2 bases and J by 1 base, with 6 bases between the two germline ends. Method: immunoSEQ multiplex PCR; TCRdb's copy keeps in-frame clones and lacks some. There are fewer than 13,000 clones in the sample; around 83% occur only once, and about 9.1% lies in the top ten. J is TRBJ1-3 and V is TRBV7-9, with D perhaps matching TRBD1 (5 bases). The sequence derives from an older male donor with stage III lung adenocarcinoma. The specimen comprised peripheral blood, sampled before any cancer treatment. DNA for the CDR3: TGTGCCAGCAGCTTACAGGGTTCTGGAAACACCATATATTTT. Protein product: CASSLQGSGNTIYF.